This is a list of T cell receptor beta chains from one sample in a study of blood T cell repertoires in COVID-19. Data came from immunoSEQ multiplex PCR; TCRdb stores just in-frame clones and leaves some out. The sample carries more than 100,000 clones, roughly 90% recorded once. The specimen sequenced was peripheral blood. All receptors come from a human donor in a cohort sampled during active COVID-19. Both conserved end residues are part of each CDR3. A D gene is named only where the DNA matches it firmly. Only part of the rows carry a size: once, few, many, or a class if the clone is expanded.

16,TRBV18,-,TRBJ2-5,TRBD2,CASSPISGGVGETQYF,TGTGCCAGCTCACCAATCTCGGGAGGGGTAGGAGAGACCCAGTACTTC
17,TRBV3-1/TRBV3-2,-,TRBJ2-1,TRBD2,CASSQATGTSVSNEQFF,TGTGCCAGCAGCCAAGCAACGGGGACTAGCGTAAGCAATGAGCAGTTCTTC
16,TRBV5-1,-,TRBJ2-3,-,CASSPDYQDYTDTQYF,TGCGCCAGCAGCCCAGACTACCAAGACTACACAGATACGCAGTATTTT
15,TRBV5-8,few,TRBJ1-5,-,CASSLGGLVGQPQHF,TGTGCCAGCAGCTTGGGGGGCCTGGTCGGGCAGCCCCAGCATTTT
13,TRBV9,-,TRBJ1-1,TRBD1,CASSPQGDTEAFF,TGTGCCAGCAGCCCCCAGGGGGACACTGAAGCTTTCTTT
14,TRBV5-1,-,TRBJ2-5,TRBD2,CASSLAGVQETQYF,TGCGCCAGCAGCTTAGCGGGGGTCCAAGAGACCCAGTACTTC
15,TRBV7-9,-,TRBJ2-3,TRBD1,CASSIGDRGTDTQYF,TGTGCCAGCAGTATAGGGGACAGGGGCACAGATACGCAGTATTTT
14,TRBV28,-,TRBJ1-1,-,CAMTGPRGGTEAFF,TGTGCCATGACGGGTCCCCGAGGAGGCACTGAAGCTTTCTTT
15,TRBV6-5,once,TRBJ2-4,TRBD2,CASSRSGRAGNIQYF,TGTGCCAGCAGTCGAAGCGGGAGGGCGGGAAACATTCAGTACTTC
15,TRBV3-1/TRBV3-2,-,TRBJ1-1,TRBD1,CASSQAPTGDTEAFF,TGTGCCAGCAGCCAAGCCCCGACAGGGGACACTGAAGCTTTCTTT
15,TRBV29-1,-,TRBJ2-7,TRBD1,CSVERGQGAVYEQYF,TGCAGCGTTGAGAGGGGACAGGGGGCGGTCTACGAGCAGTACTTC
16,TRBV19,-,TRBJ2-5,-,CASSTGTANHQETQYF,TGTGCCAGTAGTACCGGGACTGCCAATCACCAAGAGACCCAGTACTTC
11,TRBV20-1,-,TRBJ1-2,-,CSAREIYGYTF,TGCAGTGCTAGGGAGATCTATGGCTACACCTTC
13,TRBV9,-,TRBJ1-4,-,CASSVRGGEKLFF,TGTGCCAGCAGCGTCAGGGGTGGAGAAAAACTGTTTTTT
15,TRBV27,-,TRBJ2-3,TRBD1,CASSFLTGGTDTQYF,TGTGCCAGCAGTTTTTTGACAGGGGGCACAGATACGCAGTATTTT
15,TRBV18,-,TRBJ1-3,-,CASSPRGEAGNTIYF,TGTGCCAGCTCCCCCCGGGGGGAAGCTGGAAACACCATATATTTT
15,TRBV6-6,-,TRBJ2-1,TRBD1,CASTLRGQGWNEQFF,TGTGCCAGCACACTGAGGGGACAGGGTTGGAATGAGCAGTTCTTC
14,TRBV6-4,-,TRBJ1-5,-,CLPGRTYSNQPQHF,TGTCTTCCCGGCAGGACTTATAGCAATCAGCCCCAGCATTTT
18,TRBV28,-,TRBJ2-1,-,CASHSLVSSTRAYNEQFF,TGTGCCAGCCACAGTTTAGTATCGTCTACTAGGGCCTACAATGAGCAGTTCTTC
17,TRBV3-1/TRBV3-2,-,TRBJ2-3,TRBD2,CASSQPGLAGPSDTQYF,TGTGCCAGCAGCCAGCCAGGACTAGCGGGGCCGTCGGATACGCAGTATTTT
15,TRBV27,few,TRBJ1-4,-,CASSNLGGDSEKLFF,TGTGCCAGCAGTAACCTCGGGGGAGATAGTGAAAAACTGTTTTTT
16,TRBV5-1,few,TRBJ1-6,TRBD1,CARRTGEEGVNSPLHF,TGCGCCAGGAGGACAGGGGAGGAGGGGGTTAATTCACCCCTCCACTTT
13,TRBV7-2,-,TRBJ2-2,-,CASSLGRQSQLFF,TGTGCCAGCAGCTTAGGCCGTCAGTCTCAGCTGTTTTTT
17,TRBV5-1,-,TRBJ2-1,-,CASSLTVGGIGYYEQFF,TGCGCCAGCAGCTTGACGGTTGGGGGCATAGGGTACTATGAGCAGTTCTTC
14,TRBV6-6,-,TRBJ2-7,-,CASSYDGGLHEQYF,TGTGCCAGCAGTTACGATGGGGGCCTCCACGAGCAGTACTTC
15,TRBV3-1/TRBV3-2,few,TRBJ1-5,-,CASSQLSVPDQPQHF,TGTGCCAGCAGCCAATTATCGGTTCCCGATCAGCCCCAGCATTTT
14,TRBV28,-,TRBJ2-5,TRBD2,CASSFGLAGETQYF,TGTGCCAGCAGTTTCGGACTAGCTGGAGAGACCCAGTACTTC
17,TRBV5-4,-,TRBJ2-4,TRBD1,CASSRVMDRGPKNIQYF,TGTGCCAGCAGCCGGGTCATGGACAGGGGGCCAAAAAACATTCAGTACTTC
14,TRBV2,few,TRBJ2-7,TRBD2,CASRVSGSGYEQYF,TGTGCCAGCAGGGTTAGCGGGAGTGGTTACGAGCAGTACTTC
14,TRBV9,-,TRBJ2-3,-,CASSPRSGEDTQYF,TGTGCCAGCAGCCCCCGGAGCGGTGAGGATACGCAGTATTTT
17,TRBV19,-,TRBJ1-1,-,CASSTRHRGGPDTEAFF,TGTGCCAGTAGTACCCGACATCGGGGGGGGCCTGACACTGAAGCTTTCTTT
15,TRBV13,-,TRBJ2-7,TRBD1,CASSSTGTGRYEQYF,TGTGCCAGCAGCTCTACCGGGACAGGACGATACGAGCAGTACTTC
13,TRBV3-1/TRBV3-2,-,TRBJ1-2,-,CASSQGTNYGYTF,TGTGCCAGCAGCCAAGGGACAAACTATGGCTACACCTTC
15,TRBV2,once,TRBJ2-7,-,CASSDLGGFPSEQYF,TGTGCCAGCAGTGACCTAGGCGGATTTCCCTCCGAGCAGTACTTC
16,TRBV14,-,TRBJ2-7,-,CASSPFQTGTSYEQYF,TGTGCCAGCAGCCCTTTCCAAACAGGTACTTCCTACGAGCAGTACTTC
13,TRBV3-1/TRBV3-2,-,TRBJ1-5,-,CASSQDGNQPQHF,TGTGCCAGCAGCCAAGACGGGAATCAGCCCCAGCATTTT
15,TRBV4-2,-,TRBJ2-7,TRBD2,CASSQGLAGEYEQYF,TGTGCCAGCAGCCAGGGGCTAGCGGGGGAATACGAGCAGTACTTC
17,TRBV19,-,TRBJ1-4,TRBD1,CASSSPTGGSTNEKLFF,TGTGCCAGTAGTAGCCCGACAGGGGGTTCTACTAATGAAAAACTGTTTTTT
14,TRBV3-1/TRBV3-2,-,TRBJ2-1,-,CASSQDSEFVEQFF,TGTGCCAGCAGCCAAGATTCGGAGTTTGTTGAGCAGTTCTTC
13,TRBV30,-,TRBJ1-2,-,CAWTTGFGYGYTF,TGTGCCTGGACTACAGGGTTTGGCTATGGCTACACCTTC
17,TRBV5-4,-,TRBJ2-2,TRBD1,CASSIYKGQGSTGELFF,TGTGCCAGCAGCATCTATAAGGGACAGGGGAGCACCGGGGAGCTGTTTTTT
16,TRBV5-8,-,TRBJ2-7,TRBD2,CASSWTSGGPYYEQYF,TGTGCCAGCAGCTGGACTAGCGGGGGACCTTACTACGAGCAGTACTTC
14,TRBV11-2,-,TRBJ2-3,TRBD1,CASSSTGSTDTQYF,TGTGCCAGCAGCTCGACAGGGAGCACAGATACGCAGTATTTT
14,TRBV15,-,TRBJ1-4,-,CATSLGGTNEKLFF,TGTGCCACCAGCTTAGGGGGAACTAATGAAAAACTGTTTTTT
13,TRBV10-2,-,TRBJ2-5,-,CASTPIGGGTQYF,TGCGCCAGCACGCCTATTGGGGGAGGGACCCAGTACTTC
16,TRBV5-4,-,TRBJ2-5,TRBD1,CASSLIGQGNQETQYF,TGTGCCAGCAGCCTGATCGGACAGGGAAACCAAGAGACCCAGTACTTC
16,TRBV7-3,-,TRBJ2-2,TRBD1,CASRPPGQGDTGELFF,TGTGCCAGCAGGCCCCCAGGACAGGGAGACACCGGGGAGCTGTTTTTT
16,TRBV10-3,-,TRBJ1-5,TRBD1,CAISEVRGNSNQPQHF,TGTGCCATCAGTGAGGTCAGGGGGAATAGCAATCAGCCCCAGCATTTT
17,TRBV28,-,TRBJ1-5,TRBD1,CASIHPERGQRDQPQHF,TGTGCCAGTATCCACCCCGAGAGGGGGCAAAGAGATCAGCCCCAGCATTTT
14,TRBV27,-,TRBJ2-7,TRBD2,CASSLASGGYEQYF,TGTGCCAGCAGTTTAGCTAGCGGGGGCTACGAGCAGTACTTC
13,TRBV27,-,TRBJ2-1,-,CASSLQTQGEQFF,TGTGCCAGCAGTTTACAGACACAAGGTGAGCAGTTCTTC
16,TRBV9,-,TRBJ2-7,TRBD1,CASSVAVGQGIYEQYF,TGTGCCAGCAGCGTAGCTGTGGGACAGGGGATCTACGAGCAGTACTTC